Listed below are T cell receptor beta chains from one sample, sequenced in a study of beta chain features in type 1 diabetes. Profiled with immunoSEQ multiplex PCR; TCRdb holds only in-frame clones, not every one. The sample gives about 260,000 clones, about 20% of which show up once; around 0.028% is in the top ten. The specimen was naive CD4+ T cells from blood. All receptors come from a woman aged 40 to 50 with type 1 diabetes. Both conserved end residues are part of each CDR3. D genes are given only for firm matches. The size of a clone is reported for some rows only, either as once, few or many, or as a class for expanded clones.

D gene: NA; J gene: TRBJ1-1; V gene: TRBV15; clone size: NA; CDR3 protein: CATSRLGATEAFF; CDR3 DNA: TGTGCCACCAGCAGACTGGGGGCCACTGAAGCTTTCTTT
D gene: NA; J gene: TRBJ1-5; V gene: TRBV7-2; clone size: NA; CDR3 protein: CASSLGQFNQPQHF; CDR3 DNA: TGTGCCAGCAGCTTAGGACAGTTCAATCAGCCCCAGCATTTT
D gene: NA; J gene: TRBJ1-6; V gene: TRBV19; clone size: NA; CDR3 protein: CASSDRTSPLHF; CDR3 DNA: TGTGCCAGTAGTGACAGGACTTCACCCCTCCACTTT
D gene: TRBD2; J gene: TRBJ2-1; V gene: TRBV19; clone size: few; CDR3 protein: CASSIELAGDEQFF; CDR3 DNA: TGTGCCAGTAGTATAGAACTAGCGGGCGATGAGCAGTTCTTC
D gene: NA; J gene: TRBJ2-3; V gene: TRBV28; clone size: NA; CDR3 protein: CASSPGNSGDTQYF; CDR3 DNA: TGTGCCAGCAGTCCGGGTAATAGCGGAGATACGCAGTATTTT
D gene: TRBD1; J gene: TRBJ1-1; V gene: TRBV5-1; clone size: NA; CDR3 protein: CASSLGTGGGRTEAFF; CDR3 DNA: TGCGCCAGCAGCTTGGGGACAGGGGGCGGAAGGACTGAAGCTTTCTTT
D gene: TRBD1; J gene: TRBJ2-5; V gene: TRBV18; clone size: NA; CDR3 protein: CASSPGQLETQYF; CDR3 DNA: TGTGCCAGCTCACCGGGACAGTTAGAGACCCAGTACTTC
D gene: NA; J gene: TRBJ2-1; V gene: TRBV15; clone size: NA; CDR3 protein: CATSSHLRQSNEQFF; CDR3 DNA: TGTGCCACCAGCAGCCACCTCCGACAGTCTAATGAGCAGTTCTTC
D gene: TRBD1; J gene: TRBJ1-4; V gene: TRBV6-5; clone size: NA; CDR3 protein: CATGGLGEKLFF; CDR3 DNA: TGTGCCACAGGGGGACTGGGTGAAAAACTGTTTTTT
D gene: NA; J gene: TRBJ2-1; V gene: TRBV5-1; clone size: NA; CDR3 protein: CASSLSGFSSYNEQFF; CDR3 DNA: TGCGCCAGCAGCCTCTCAGGATTCAGCTCCTACAATGAGCAGTTCTTC
D gene: TRBD1; J gene: TRBJ2-5; V gene: TRBV19; clone size: NA; CDR3 protein: CASRGTGGPGETQYF; CDR3 DNA: TGTGCCAGTAGGGGGACAGGGGGGCCAGGGGAGACCCAGTACTTC
D gene: NA; J gene: TRBJ1-1; V gene: TRBV5-1; clone size: NA; CDR3 protein: CASSPGRGRTEAFF; CDR3 DNA: TGCGCCAGCAGCCCAGGCAGGGGCCGAACTGAAGCTTTCTTT
D gene: TRBD2; J gene: TRBJ2-3; V gene: TRBV30; clone size: NA; CDR3 protein: CAWSPLAGVLTDTQYF; CDR3 DNA: TGTGCCTGGAGTCCTCTAGCGGGAGTTTTAACAGATACGCAGTATTTT
D gene: TRBD1; J gene: TRBJ1-5; V gene: TRBV18; clone size: once; CDR3 protein: CASSTGTGGNQPQHF; CDR3 DNA: TGTGCCAGCTCAACTGGGACAGGGGGCAATCAGCCCCAGCATTTT
D gene: TRBD1; J gene: TRBJ1-1; V gene: TRBV7-2; clone size: NA; CDR3 protein: CASRASGTGGNTEAFF; CDR3 DNA: TGTGCCAGCAGGGCCTCCGGGACAGGGGGGAACACTGAAGCTTTCTTT
D gene: NA; J gene: TRBJ2-1; V gene: TRBV30; clone size: NA; CDR3 protein: CAWSVVVSSYNEQFF; CDR3 DNA: TGTGCCTGGAGTGTGGTCGTGAGCTCCTACAATGAGCAGTTCTTC
D gene: TRBD2; J gene: TRBJ2-5; V gene: TRBV11-2; clone size: NA; CDR3 protein: CASNDYGTSGTQETQYF; CDR3 DNA: TGTGCCAGCAACGATTACGGGACTAGCGGAACCCAAGAGACCCAGTACTTC
D gene: TRBD1; J gene: TRBJ2-7; V gene: TRBV28; clone size: NA; CDR3 protein: CASRDSTYEQYF; CDR3 DNA: TGTGCCAGCCGGGACAGCACCTACGAGCAGTACTTC
D gene: NA; J gene: TRBJ2-7; V gene: TRBV19; clone size: NA; CDR3 protein: CAVSKGPGAYEQYF; CDR3 DNA: TGTGCCGTCTCCAAGGGGCCGGGAGCCTACGAGCAGTACTTC
D gene: TRBD1; J gene: TRBJ2-7; V gene: TRBV5-1; clone size: NA; CDR3 protein: CASSPQPPTGFEQYF; CDR3 DNA: TGCGCCAGCAGCCCTCAACCCCCGACAGGGTTTGAGCAGTACTTC
D gene: TRBD2; J gene: TRBJ2-1; V gene: TRBV7-2; clone size: few; CDR3 protein: CAAGRGASYNEQFF; CDR3 DNA: TGTGCCGCGGGGCGGGGGGCAAGCTACAATGAGCAGTTCTTC
D gene: NA; J gene: TRBJ2-1; V gene: TRBV7-7; clone size: NA; CDR3 protein: CASSLVGPSDEQFF; CDR3 DNA: TGTGCCAGCAGCTTAGTTGGCCCCAGCGATGAGCAGTTCTTC
D gene: TRBD2; J gene: TRBJ2-1; V gene: TRBV25-1; clone size: NA; CDR3 protein: CASSERSSGGSYNEQFF; CDR3 DNA: TGTGCCAGCAGTGAACGGTCTAGCGGGGGGTCCTACAATGAGCAGTTCTTC
D gene: NA; J gene: TRBJ2-3; V gene: TRBV29-1; clone size: NA; CDR3 protein: CSVEKTVFTDTQYF; CDR3 DNA: TGCAGCGTTGAGAAGACAGTTTTCACAGATACGCAGTATTTT
D gene: TRBD2; J gene: TRBJ2-5; V gene: TRBV29-1; clone size: NA; CDR3 protein: CSVETSGGAETQYF; CDR3 DNA: TGCAGCGTTGAGACTAGCGGGGGGGCAGAGACCCAGTACTTC
D gene: NA; J gene: TRBJ1-5; V gene: TRBV15; clone size: NA; CDR3 protein: CATSLGFNQPQHF; CDR3 DNA: TGTGCCACCAGCCTAGGTTTCAATCAGCCCCAGCATTTT
D gene: TRBD1; J gene: TRBJ1-1; V gene: TRBV6-5; clone size: NA; CDR3 protein: CASSSPDRVTFF; CDR3 DNA: TGTGCCAGCAGTTCCCCCGACAGGGTAACTTTCTTT
D gene: TRBD1; J gene: TRBJ2-5; V gene: TRBV10-3; clone size: NA; CDR3 protein: CAISRQGVRQETQYF; CDR3 DNA: TGTGCCATCAGTCGACAGGGGGTAAGGCAAGAGACCCAGTACTTC
D gene: NA; J gene: TRBJ1-5; V gene: TRBV30; clone size: NA; CDR3 protein: CAWSLGGEKPQHF; CDR3 DNA: TGTGCCTGGAGTCTCGGGGGGGAGAAGCCCCAGCATTTT
D gene: NA; J gene: TRBJ2-2; V gene: TRBV2; clone size: NA; CDR3 protein: CATVQQGLAGELFF; CDR3 DNA: TGTGCCACCGTCCAACAGGGTTTGGCCGGGGAGCTGTTTTTT
D gene: TRBD1; J gene: TRBJ1-2; V gene: TRBV7-9; clone size: NA; CDR3 protein: CASSSRDRGTYGYTF; CDR3 DNA: TGTGCCAGCAGCTCCCGGGACAGGGGAACCTATGGCTACACCTTC
D gene: TRBD1; J gene: TRBJ1-4; V gene: TRBV27; clone size: NA; CDR3 protein: CASSPTRGREKLFF; CDR3 DNA: TGTGCCAGCAGCCCAACCAGGGGGCGAGAAAAACTGTTTTTT
D gene: NA; J gene: TRBJ2-5; V gene: TRBV30; clone size: few; CDR3 protein: CASSPNLYQETQYF; CDR3 DNA: TGTGCCTCGTCCCCGAACTTATACCAAGAGACCCAGTACTTC
D gene: TRBD1; J gene: TRBJ1-2; V gene: TRBV7-2; clone size: NA; CDR3 protein: CASSSQGAQYGYTF; CDR3 DNA: TGTGCCAGCAGCTCGCAGGGGGCGCAGTACGGCTACACCTTC
D gene: TRBD1; J gene: TRBJ1-6; V gene: TRBV28; clone size: NA; CDR3 protein: CASGPGQGYSPLHF; CDR3 DNA: TGTGCCAGCGGGCCGGGACAGGGATATTCACCCCTCCACTTT
D gene: NA; J gene: TRBJ2-5; V gene: TRBV30; clone size: NA; CDR3 protein: CAWSTLLAGGETQYF; CDR3 DNA: TGTGCCTGGAGTACCCTGCTAGCCGGGGGAGAGACCCAGTACTTC
D gene: NA; J gene: TRBJ2-7; V gene: TRBV29-1; clone size: NA; CDR3 protein: CSVVNRVYEQYF; CDR3 DNA: TGCAGCGTTGTCAACAGGGTCTACGAGCAGTACTTC
D gene: NA; J gene: TRBJ1-2; V gene: TRBV27; clone size: NA; CDR3 protein: CATGGPGDYGYTF; CDR3 DNA: TGTGCCACCGGGGGTCCAGGAGACTATGGCTACACCTTC
D gene: NA; J gene: TRBJ2-2; V gene: TRBV5-1; clone size: NA; CDR3 protein: CASSGAGRNTGELFF; CDR3 DNA: TGCGCCAGCAGCGGGGCAGGGCGAAACACCGGGGAGCTGTTTTTT
D gene: TRBD2; J gene: TRBJ2-2; V gene: TRBV10-2; clone size: NA; CDR3 protein: CASSIGRANTGELFF; CDR3 DNA: TGCGCCAGCAGTATCGGGAGGGCGAACACCGGGGAGCTGTTTTTT
D gene: NA; J gene: TRBJ1-1; V gene: TRBV7-9; clone size: few; CDR3 protein: CASSPEKGVNTEAFF; CDR3 DNA: TGTGCCAGCAGCCCCGAGAAAGGGGTCAACACTGAAGCTTTCTTT
D gene: TRBD1; J gene: TRBJ1-2; V gene: TRBV19; clone size: few; CDR3 protein: CASSTGTDYGYTF; CDR3 DNA: TGTGCCAGTAGTACCGGGACAGACTATGGCTACACCTTC
D gene: TRBD2; J gene: TRBJ2-3; V gene: TRBV28; clone size: few; CDR3 protein: CASSSGLAGGPDTQYF; CDR3 DNA: TGTGCCAGCAGTTCGGGACTAGCGGGAGGCCCAGATACGCAGTATTTT
D gene: NA; J gene: TRBJ2-7; V gene: TRBV28; clone size: NA; CDR3 protein: CASSLGAYEQYF; CDR3 DNA: TGTGCCAGCAGTTTGGGCGCCTACGAGCAGTACTTC
D gene: NA; J gene: TRBJ1-3; V gene: TRBV9; clone size: few; CDR3 protein: CASSVQGRENTIYF; CDR3 DNA: TGTGCCAGCAGCGTACAGGGACGGGAGAACACCATATATTTT
D gene: TRBD1; J gene: TRBJ2-7; V gene: TRBV27; clone size: NA; CDR3 protein: CASTFLGQGYNEQYF; CDR3 DNA: TGTGCCAGCACCTTTCTGGGACAGGGGTACAACGAGCAGTACTTC
D gene: NA; J gene: TRBJ2-7; V gene: TRBV5-6; clone size: NA; CDR3 protein: CASSPRTVYSSYEQYF; CDR3 DNA: TGTGCCAGCAGCCCACGGACAGTTTATAGTTCCTACGAGCAGTACTTC
D gene: TRBD2; J gene: TRBJ2-7; V gene: TRBV7-3; clone size: NA; CDR3 protein: CASSLTPAGGFYEQYF; CDR3 DNA: TGTGCCAGCAGCTTAACCCCAGCGGGAGGTTTCTACGAGCAGTACTTC
D gene: NA; J gene: TRBJ2-3; V gene: TRBV14; clone size: few; CDR3 protein: CASSQEADLTDTQYF; CDR3 DNA: TGTGCCAGCAGCCAAGAAGCGGACCTCACAGATACGCAGTATTTT
D gene: TRBD2; J gene: TRBJ2-1; V gene: TRBV18; clone size: few; CDR3 protein: CASSLSGSSYNEQFF; CDR3 DNA: TGTGCCAGCTCACTTAGCGGGAGCTCCTACAATGAGCAGTTCTTC
D gene: NA; J gene: TRBJ1-2; V gene: TRBV18; clone size: few; CDR3 protein: CASSPLEQSYGYTF; CDR3 DNA: TGTGCCAGCTCACCTCTGGAACAGTCCTATGGCTACACCTTC
D gene: TRBD2; J gene: TRBJ2-1; V gene: TRBV7-9; clone size: few; CDR3 protein: CASSLSGNYNEQFF; CDR3 DNA: TGTGCCAGCAGCTTAAGCGGGAACTACAATGAGCAGTTCTTC
D gene: NA; J gene: TRBJ2-5; V gene: TRBV6-5; clone size: few; CDR3 protein: CASSYNGLQETQYF; CDR3 DNA: TGTGCCAGCAGTTACAATGGGCTGCAAGAGACCCAGTACTTC